Following are 8 T cell receptor beta chains from one sample sequenced in a study of tissue T cells after allogeneic stem cell transplantation. Clones were sequenced by immunoSEQ multiplex PCR, and TCRdb holds only the in-frame ones, with some missing. The sample records 20,000 to 30,000 clones, around 67% being singletons. The sample here was tissue from the ileum, taken at autopsy. The receptors originated from a female donor of 60 years or more with lung cancer.

The gene calls are TRBV5-1 and TRBJ2-6; 9 nucleotides match TRBD1. Germline trimming cut 0 bases from V and 0 bases from J; bases unmatched to any gene: 1. Germline CDR1 is SGHRS and CDR2 is YFSETQ. The CDR3 runs to 17 residues. The CDR3, as DNA: TGCGCCAGCAGCTTGGGACAGGGGGGCTCTGGGGCCAACGTCCTGACTTTC. As protein: CASSLGQGGSGANVLTF.

The CDR3 DNA reads TGCGCCAGCAGCTTCACAGGGGGCTCGGAAGCTTTCTTT. Protein product: CASSFTGGSEAFF. The chain combines TRBV5-1 with TRBJ1-1; 9 bases match TRBD1. From germline, CDR1 is SGHRS and CDR2 YFSETQ. The CDR3 spans 13 residues. V dropped 2 bases and J dropped 8; count of bases not matched to a gene: 4.

V is TRBV6-5 and J is TRBJ1-3; 7 positions agree with TRBD1. J was trimmed by 2 bases and V by 7 bases; bases with no gene match: 5. Per the germline V gene, CDR1 is MNHEY and CDR2 is SVGAGI. The CDR3 is made up of 14 amino acids. Here the CDR3 reads CASTVDRAGNTIYF. The CDR3 DNA reads as TGTGCCAGCACCGTTGACAGGGCTGGAAACACCATATATTTT.

This chain uses TRBV6-5 with TRBJ2-7, with TRBD1 matching over 8 bases. CDR1 is MNHEY and CDR2 is SVGAGI in the germline V gene. The CDR3 extends over 13 amino acids. Trimming at V came to 3 bases and at J to 3 bases, leaving 1 base not matched to a gene. The CDR3, as DNA: TGTGCCAGCAGTTATGGGACAGGCTACGAGCAGTACTTC. It specifies CASSYGTGYEQYF.

The V gene is TRBV7-9, the J gene TRBJ2-7, with D maybe TRBD2 (6 bases). Deletions cut 5 bases from V and 1 base from J, with 12 bases between. The CDR3 spans 14 residues. Germline values: CDR1 SEHNR, CDR2 FQNEAQ (reference sequence). This CDR3 is CASSPMGGSYEQYF. The CDR3 DNA reads TGTGCCAGCAGCCCCATGGGGGGTTCCTACGAGCAGTACTTC.

V is TRBV27 and J is TRBJ1-6; no clear D gene. The CDR3 is made up of 16 amino acids. Per germline, CDR1 MNHEY and CDR2 SMNVEV (reference sequence). V dropped 5 bases and J dropped 0 bases, with 11 bases sitting between them. CDR3 nucleotide sequence: TGTGCCAGCAGTGCCGGACTTGGCTCCTATAATTCACCCCTCCACTTT. Protein: CASSAGLGSYNSPLHF.

The chain uses TRBV6-2 or TRBV6-3 and TRBJ1-2; maybe TRBD1 (6 bases). CDR1 MNHEY and CDR2 SVGEGT come from the germline V gene. The CDR3 consists of 13 residues. Trimming removed 5 bases at V and 4 bases at J, with 11 bases between. The CDR3, as DNA: TGTGCCAGCAGTAAAGGAGGGGGCTATGGCTACACCTTC. Translated: CASSKGGGYGYTF.

This clone was seen only once. The chain links TRBV7-9 to TRBJ1-1; D not resolved. The germline V gene has CDR1 SEHNR and CDR2 FQNEAQ (reference sequence). Trimming took off 4 bases at V and 7 bases at J, with 16 bases between the two ends. This CDR3 contains 14 residues. This CDR3 is CASSSNSPRIEAFF. CDR3 bases: TGTGCCAGCAGCTCTAACAGCCCTCGGATTGAAGCTTTCTTT.